This record looks at one T cell receptor (beta chain) sequence and its context. The target antigen is unknown. Noted treatment: oral pan-JAK inhibitor, 5-10 mg twice daily. The data were obtained in a study of CD8+ T cells in alopecia areata. Study observations and caveats: Scalp clonality dropped significantly under tofacitinib, as did expanded CD8+ top-100 clones.

This CDR3 has 14 amino acids. Trimming took off 6 bases at V and 9 bases at J, with 18 bases between the two ends. Germline CDR1 SNHLY, CDR2 FYNNEI. Extracted RNA was reverse transcribed, and the resulting cDNA served as sequencing template. Using immunoSEQ multiplex PCR, the repertoire was profiled, and TCRdb retains in-frame clones only, with some absent. The repertoire has about 120,000 clones, about 50% of them found once; the top ten carry approximately 0.46%. The sequence was collected from a human donor with alopecia areata. Sequenced here: CD4+ T cells sorted from blood, sampled at week 4, from a patient treated with tofacitinib. The J gene is TRBJ2-1, the V gene TRBV2; TRBD2 might be the D (6 bases). CDR3 sequence (DNA): TGTGCCAGCAGGGCGGGACCAGTGGTTGGTGAGCAGTTCTTC. Protein: CASRAGPVVGEQFF.